This entry lists 12 T cell receptor beta chains sequenced from one sample in a study of blood T cell dynamics during melanoma immunotherapy. Noted time point: week 3, after first cycle of checkpoint inhibitor. Method: immunoSEQ multiplex PCR; TCRdb's copy keeps in-frame clones and lacks some. This sample has under 1,000 clones, with approximately 90% found just once. Sequencing was performed on effector memory CD8+ T cells from blood, taken from a patient treated with checkpoint blockade. Every receptor here comes from a human donor with melanoma.

The V call is TRBV27, the J call TRBJ1-2; 7 nucleotides line up with TRBD1. There are 13 residues in the CDR3. Germline assignment: CDR1 MNHEY and CDR2 SMNVEV (reference sequence). V shed 3 bases and J 4 bases; nucleotides not matched to a gene: 2. DNA of the CDR3: TGTGCCAGCAGTTTCGGGACAGCCTATGGCTACACCTTC. It is translated as CASSFGTAYGYTF.

DNA for the CDR3: TGCGCCAGCAGCTTCGAAGTAGCGGGAGAGGAAGATACGCAGTATTTT. Encoded protein: CASSFEVAGEEDTQYF. V and J are TRBV5-1 and TRBJ2-3, with TRBD2 matching 9 bases. V lost 2 bases and J lost 5; bases outside the gene matches: 9. This CDR3 region has 16 residues. Germline CDR1 and CDR2: SGHRS and YFSETQ.

The chain employs TRBV7-9 and TRBJ2-1; D is undetermined. Germline V gives CDR1 SEHNR, CDR2 FQNEAQ (reference sequence). Trimming shortened V by 1 base and J by 8 bases, and 6 bases separated the two germline ends. This CDR3 contains 12 residues. The CDR3 coding sequence is TGTGCCAGCAGCTTAGGGGTTTATGAGCAGTTCTTC. Its protein is CASSLGVYEQFF.

This chain connects TRBV19 to TRBJ2-3, with D perhaps matching TRBD2 (5 bases). Germline CDR1 is LNHDA and CDR2 is SQIVND (reference sequence). The CDR3 contains 14 residues. Trimming pared 7 bases from V and 2 bases from J, leaving 13 bases between. The CDR3: CASTLGGYTDTQYF. For the CDR3, the DNA is TGTGCCAGTACCCTCGGCGGGTACACAGATACGCAGTATTTT.

The chain recombines TRBV15 with TRBJ2-1; D not certain. This CDR3 is 14 amino acids long. The germline V gene has CDR1 LNHNV and CDR2 YYDKDF (reference sequence). Trimming pared 1 base from V and 7 bases from J, leaving 11 bases between. The CDR3 region has the DNA TGTGCCACCAGCAGAGGGACCTTTCAGAATGAGCAGTTCTTC. It translates to CATSRGTFQNEQFF.

The chain combines TRBV30 with TRBJ1-5, with TRBD1 identical over 8 bases. CDR1 and CDR2 (germline): GTSNPN, SVGIG (reference sequence). This CDR3 has 15 residues. Trimming took 1 base from V and 2 from J; bases not matched to a gene: 4. The CDR3 is CAWSAGTGRNQPQHF. CDR3 nucleotides: TGTGCCTGGAGTGCCGGGACAGGACGCAATCAGCCCCAGCATTTT.

This chain links TRBV2 with TRBJ1-1, with D tentatively TRBD1 (6 bases). Trimming took 1 base from V and 4 from J, leaving 16 bases between them. The CDR3 runs to 16 residues. The V gene's germline CDR1 is SNHLY and CDR2 FYNNEI. CDR3 loop: CASSEEVPRGSTEAFF. CDR3 coding DNA: TGTGCCAGCAGTGAAGAAGTCCCCAGGGGAAGCACTGAAGCTTTCTTT.

The chain links TRBV15 to TRBJ1-2; tentative D call: TRBD1 (6 bases). Deletions cut 0 bases from V and 1 base from J, with 12 bases between. The CDR3 spans 16 residues. Germline V CDR1 and CDR2: LNHNV, YYDKDF (reference sequence). For the CDR3, the DNA is TGTGCCACCAGCAGAGATCGGGACACGAATAACTATGGCTACACCTTC. Protein product: CATSRDRDTNNYGYTF. The variable domain in full, completed from reference TRBV15 and TRBJ1-2, reads DAMVIQNPRYQVTQFGKPVTLSCSQTLNHNVMYWYQQKSSQAPKLLFHYYDKDFNNEADTPDNFQSRRPNTSFCFLDIRSPGLGDTAMYLCATSRDRDTNNYGYTFGSGTRLTVV.

This clone was counted once. This chain links TRBV7-9 with TRBJ1-5; D is unresolved. V lost 5 bases and J 7 bases, leaving 18 bases between the germline ends. In germline, CDR1 is SEHNR, CDR2 FQNEAQ (reference sequence). The CDR3 spans 15 residues. The CDR3 loop reads CASSREGSTGQPQHF. Here the CDR3 DNA reads TGTGCCAGCAGCAGAGAGGGCAGCACGGGGCAGCCCCAGCATTTT.

This clone appeared once. V is TRBV6-5 and J is TRBJ2-5; 10 nucleotides line up with TRBD1. V lost 2 bases, J lost 3 bases, and 0 bases stayed unmatched. The CDR3 has 14 residues. CDR1 MNHEY and CDR2 SVGAGI come from the germline V gene. This CDR3 reads CASSYGTGEETQYF. The CDR3 DNA reads TGTGCCAGCAGTTACGGGACAGGGGAAGAGACCCAGTACTTC.

The rearrangement joins TRBV27 to TRBJ1-5; D is unresolved. Germline V CDR1 and CDR2: MNHEY, SMNVEV (reference sequence). CDR3 length equals 11 residues. Trimming pared 8 bases from V and 6 bases from J, leaving 8 bases between. The CDR3 DNA reads TGTGCCAGCGGCCGGGGTCAGCCCCAGCATTTT. Protein product: CASGRGQPQHF.

This chain joins TRBV2 and TRBJ2-1, with unresolved D. Germline loops: CDR1 SNHLY, CDR2 FYNNEI. Trimming shortened V by 8 bases and J by 0 bases, and 17 bases separated the two germline ends. This CDR3 comprises 16 residues. CDR3 protein: CASQDAPLSSYNEQFF. Here the CDR3 DNA reads TGTGCCAGCCAGGATGCGCCCTTGAGCTCCTACAATGAGCAGTTCTTC.